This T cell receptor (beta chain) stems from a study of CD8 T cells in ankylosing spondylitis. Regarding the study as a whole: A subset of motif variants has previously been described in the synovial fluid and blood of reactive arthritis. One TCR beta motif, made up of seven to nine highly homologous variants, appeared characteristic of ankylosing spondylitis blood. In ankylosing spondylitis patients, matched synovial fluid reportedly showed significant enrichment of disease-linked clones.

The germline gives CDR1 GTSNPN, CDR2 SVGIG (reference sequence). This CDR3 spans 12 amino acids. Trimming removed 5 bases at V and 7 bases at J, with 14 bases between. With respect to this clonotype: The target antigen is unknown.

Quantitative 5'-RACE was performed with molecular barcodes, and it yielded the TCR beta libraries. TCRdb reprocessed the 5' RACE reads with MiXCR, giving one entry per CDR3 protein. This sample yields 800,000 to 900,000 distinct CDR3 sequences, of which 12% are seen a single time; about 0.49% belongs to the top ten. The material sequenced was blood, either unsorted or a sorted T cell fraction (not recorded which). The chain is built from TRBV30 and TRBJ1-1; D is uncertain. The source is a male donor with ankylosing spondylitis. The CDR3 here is CAWDRGGSEAFF. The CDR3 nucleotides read TGTGCCTGGGATCGGGGTGGAAGTGAAGCTTTCTTT.